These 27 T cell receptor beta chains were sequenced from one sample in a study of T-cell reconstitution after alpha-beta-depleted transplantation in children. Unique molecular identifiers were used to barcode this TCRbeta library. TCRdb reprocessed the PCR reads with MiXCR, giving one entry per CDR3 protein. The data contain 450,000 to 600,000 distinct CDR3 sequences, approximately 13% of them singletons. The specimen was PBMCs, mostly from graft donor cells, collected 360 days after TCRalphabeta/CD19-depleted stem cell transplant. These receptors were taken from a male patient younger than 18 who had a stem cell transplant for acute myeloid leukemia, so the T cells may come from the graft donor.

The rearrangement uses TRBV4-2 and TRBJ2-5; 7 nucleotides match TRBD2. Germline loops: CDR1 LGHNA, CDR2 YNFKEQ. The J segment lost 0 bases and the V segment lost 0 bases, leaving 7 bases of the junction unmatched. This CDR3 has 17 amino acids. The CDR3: CASSQDRAGGYQETQYF. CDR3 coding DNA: TGTGCCAGCAGCCAAGATAGGGCCGGGGGGTACCAAGAGACCCAGTACTTC.

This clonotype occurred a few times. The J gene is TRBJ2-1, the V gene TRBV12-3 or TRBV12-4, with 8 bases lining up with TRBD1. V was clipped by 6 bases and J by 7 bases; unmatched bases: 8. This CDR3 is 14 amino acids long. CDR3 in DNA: TGTGCCAGCAGCCGTGGGACAGGACTAAATGAGCAGTTCTTC. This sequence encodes CASSRGTGLNEQFF.

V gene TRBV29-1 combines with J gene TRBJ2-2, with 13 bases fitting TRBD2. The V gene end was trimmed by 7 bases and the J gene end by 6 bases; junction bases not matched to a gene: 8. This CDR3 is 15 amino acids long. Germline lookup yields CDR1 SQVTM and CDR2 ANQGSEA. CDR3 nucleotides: TGCAGCGCAAAAGGGACTAGCGGGGAGTCCGGGGAGCTGTTTTTT. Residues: CSAKGTSGESGELFF.

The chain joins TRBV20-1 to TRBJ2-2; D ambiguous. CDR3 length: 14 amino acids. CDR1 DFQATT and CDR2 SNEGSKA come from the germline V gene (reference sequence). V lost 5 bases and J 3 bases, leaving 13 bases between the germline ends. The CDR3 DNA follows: TGCAGTGCTCGAAGTCGCCCTTACACCGGGGAGCTGTTTTTT. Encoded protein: CSARSRPYTGELFF.

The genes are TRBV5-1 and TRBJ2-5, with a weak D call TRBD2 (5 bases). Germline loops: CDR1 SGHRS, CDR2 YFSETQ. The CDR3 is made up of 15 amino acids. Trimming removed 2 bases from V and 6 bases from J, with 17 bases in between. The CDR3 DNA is TGCGCCAGCAGCTTCATGAGGGTTGGTCAGAAGACCCAGTACTTC. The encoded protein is CASSFMRVGQKTQYF.

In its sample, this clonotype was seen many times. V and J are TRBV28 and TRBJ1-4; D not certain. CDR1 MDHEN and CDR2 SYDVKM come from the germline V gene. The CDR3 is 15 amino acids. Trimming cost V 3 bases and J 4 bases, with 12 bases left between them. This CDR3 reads CASSFGGSYNEKLFF. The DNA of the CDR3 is TGTGCCAGCAGTTTTGGCGGGAGCTATAATGAAAAACTGTTTTTT.

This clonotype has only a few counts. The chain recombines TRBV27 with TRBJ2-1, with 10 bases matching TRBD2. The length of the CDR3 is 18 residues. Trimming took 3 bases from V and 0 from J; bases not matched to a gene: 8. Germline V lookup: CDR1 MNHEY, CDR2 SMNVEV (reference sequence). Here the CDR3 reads CASSFFRSGRTSYNEQFF. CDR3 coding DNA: TGTGCCAGCAGTTTTTTCCGTAGCGGGAGGACCTCCTACAATGAGCAGTTCTTC.

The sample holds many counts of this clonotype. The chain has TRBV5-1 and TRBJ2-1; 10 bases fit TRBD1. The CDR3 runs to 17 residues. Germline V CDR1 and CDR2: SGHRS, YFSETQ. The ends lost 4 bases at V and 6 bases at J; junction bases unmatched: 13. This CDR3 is CASSGGQGVLSGNEQFF. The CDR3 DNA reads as TGCGCCAGCAGCGGCGGACAGGGGGTCCTTTCGGGCAATGAGCAGTTCTTC.

The DNA for the CDR3 is TGCAGTGCTAGATCCAGGGATCTACGGAACTATGGCTACACCTTC. It yields the protein CSARSRDLRNYGYTF. The chain combines TRBV20-1 with TRBJ1-2; a weak D match, TRBD1 (5 bases). Germline values: CDR1 DFQATT, CDR2 SNEGSKA (reference sequence). Trimming removed 2 bases from V and 2 bases from J, with 15 bases in between. CDR3 length: 15 residues.

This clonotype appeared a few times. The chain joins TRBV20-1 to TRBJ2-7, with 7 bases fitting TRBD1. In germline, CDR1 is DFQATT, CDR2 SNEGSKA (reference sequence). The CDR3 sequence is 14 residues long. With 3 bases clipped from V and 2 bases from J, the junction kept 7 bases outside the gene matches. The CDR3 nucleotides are TGCAGTGCTAGTAGCCACAGGGGTACCTACGAGCAGTACTTC. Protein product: CSASSHRGTYEQYF.

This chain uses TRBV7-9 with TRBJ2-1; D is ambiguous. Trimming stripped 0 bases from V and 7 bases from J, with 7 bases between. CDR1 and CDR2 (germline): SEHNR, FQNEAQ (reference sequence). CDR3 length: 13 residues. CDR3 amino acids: CASSLADRNEQFF. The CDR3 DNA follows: TGTGCCAGCAGCTTAGCGGATAGAAATGAGCAGTTCTTC. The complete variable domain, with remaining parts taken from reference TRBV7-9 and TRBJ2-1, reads DTGVSQNPRHKITKRGQNVTFRCDPISEHNRLYWYRQTLGQGPEFLTYFQNEAQLEKSRLLSDRFSAERPKGSFSTLEIQRTEQGDSAMYLCASSLADRNEQFFGPGTRLTVL.

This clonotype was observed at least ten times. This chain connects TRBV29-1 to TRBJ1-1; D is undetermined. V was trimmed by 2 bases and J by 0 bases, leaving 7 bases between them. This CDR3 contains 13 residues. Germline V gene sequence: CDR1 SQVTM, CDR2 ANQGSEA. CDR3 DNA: TGCAGCGTTGAAAATCACCTGAACACTGAAGCTTTCTTT. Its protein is CSVENHLNTEAFF. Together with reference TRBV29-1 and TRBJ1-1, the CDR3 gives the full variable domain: SAVISQKPSRDICQRGTSLTIQCQVDSQVTMMFWYRQQPGQSLTLIATANQGSEATYESGFVIDKFPISRPNLTFSTLTVSNMSPEDSSIYLCSVENHLNTEAFFGQGTRLTVV.

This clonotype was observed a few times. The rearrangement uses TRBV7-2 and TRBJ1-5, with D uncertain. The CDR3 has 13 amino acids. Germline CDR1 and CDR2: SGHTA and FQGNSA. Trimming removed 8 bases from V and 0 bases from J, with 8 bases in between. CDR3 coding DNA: TGTGCCAGCGGGATATATAGCAATCAGCCCCAGCATTTT. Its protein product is CASGIYSNQPQHF.

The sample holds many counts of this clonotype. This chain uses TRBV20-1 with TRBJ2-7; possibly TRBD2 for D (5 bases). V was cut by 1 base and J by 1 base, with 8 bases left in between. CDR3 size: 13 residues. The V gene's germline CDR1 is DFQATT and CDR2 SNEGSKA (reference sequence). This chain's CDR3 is CSARGTGSYEQYF. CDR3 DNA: TGCAGTGCTAGAGGGACGGGATCCTACGAGCAGTACTTC.

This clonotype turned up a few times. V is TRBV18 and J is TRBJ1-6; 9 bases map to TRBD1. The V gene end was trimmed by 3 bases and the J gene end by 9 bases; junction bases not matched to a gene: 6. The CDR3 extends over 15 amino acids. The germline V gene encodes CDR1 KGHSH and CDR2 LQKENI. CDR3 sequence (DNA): TGTGCCAGCTCACCCGACAGGGGGAAGAGTTCACCCCTCCACTTT. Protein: CASSPDRGKSSPLHF.

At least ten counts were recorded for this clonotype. DNA for the CDR3: TGCGCCAGCAGCCTGTCTTCGGGGGTCTCCGGGGAGCTGTTTTTT. This gives the protein CASSLSSGVSGELFF. The V and J genes are TRBV5-1 and TRBJ2-2, with D possibly matching TRBD2 (6 bases). The CDR3 consists of 15 residues. Germline loops: CDR1 SGHRS, CDR2 YFSETQ. With 4 bases removed from V and 6 bases from J, the gap between germline ends came to 16 bases.

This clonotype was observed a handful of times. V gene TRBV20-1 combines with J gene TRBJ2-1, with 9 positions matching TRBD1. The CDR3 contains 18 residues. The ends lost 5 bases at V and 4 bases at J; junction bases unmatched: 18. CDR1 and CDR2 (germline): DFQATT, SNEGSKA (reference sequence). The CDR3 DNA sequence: TGCAGTGCTCCCGAAACCGCCACAGGGGGCCTTGGGTACAATGAGCAGTTCTTC. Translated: CSAPETATGGLGYNEQFF.

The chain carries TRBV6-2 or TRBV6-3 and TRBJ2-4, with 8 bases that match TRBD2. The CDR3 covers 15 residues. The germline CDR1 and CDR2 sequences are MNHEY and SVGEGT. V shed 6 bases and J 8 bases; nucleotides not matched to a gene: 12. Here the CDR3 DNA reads TGTGCCAGCAGCCTCTACCGGGCGGGAGGTGACATTCAGTACTTC. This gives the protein CASSLYRAGGDIQYF.

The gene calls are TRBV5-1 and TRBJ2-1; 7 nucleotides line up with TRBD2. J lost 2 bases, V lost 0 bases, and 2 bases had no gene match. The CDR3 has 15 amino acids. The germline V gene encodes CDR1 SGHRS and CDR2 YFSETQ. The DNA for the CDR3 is TGCGCCAGCAGCTTGGGGGCGGGAGCCTACAATGAGCAGTTCTTC. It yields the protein CASSLGAGAYNEQFF. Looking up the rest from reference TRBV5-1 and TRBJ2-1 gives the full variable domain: KAGVTQTPRYLIKTRGQQVTLSCSPISGHRSVSWYQQTPGQGLQFLFEYFSETQRNKGNFPGRFSGRQFSNSRSEMNVSTLELGDSALYLCASSLGAGAYNEQFFGPGTRLTVL.

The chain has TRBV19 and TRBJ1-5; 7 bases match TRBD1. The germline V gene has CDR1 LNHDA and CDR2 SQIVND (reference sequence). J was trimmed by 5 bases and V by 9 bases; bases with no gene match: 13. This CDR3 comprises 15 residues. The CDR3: CASRDSAVVYQPQHF. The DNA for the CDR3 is TGTGCCAGCCGGGACAGCGCAGTAGTTTATCAGCCCCAGCATTTT.

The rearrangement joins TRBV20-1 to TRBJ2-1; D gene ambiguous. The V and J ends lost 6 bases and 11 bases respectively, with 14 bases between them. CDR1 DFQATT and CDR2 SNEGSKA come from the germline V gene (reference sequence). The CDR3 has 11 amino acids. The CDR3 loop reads CSALLEGKQFF. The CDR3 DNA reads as TGCAGTGCCCTCTTAGAAGGGAAGCAGTTCTTC.

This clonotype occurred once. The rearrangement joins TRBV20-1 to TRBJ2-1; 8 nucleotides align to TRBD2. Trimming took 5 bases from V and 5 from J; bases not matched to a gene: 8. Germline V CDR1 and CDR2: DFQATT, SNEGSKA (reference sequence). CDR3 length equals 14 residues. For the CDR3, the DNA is TGCAGTGCTGGAACGGGAGGGTTACACAATGAGCAGTTCTTC. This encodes CSAGTGGLHNEQFF.

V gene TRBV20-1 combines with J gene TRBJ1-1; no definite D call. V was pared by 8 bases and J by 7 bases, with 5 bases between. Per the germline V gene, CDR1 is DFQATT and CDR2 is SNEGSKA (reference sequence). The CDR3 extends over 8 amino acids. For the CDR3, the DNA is TGCAGTACTGATGAAGCTTTCTTT. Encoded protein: CSTDEAFF.

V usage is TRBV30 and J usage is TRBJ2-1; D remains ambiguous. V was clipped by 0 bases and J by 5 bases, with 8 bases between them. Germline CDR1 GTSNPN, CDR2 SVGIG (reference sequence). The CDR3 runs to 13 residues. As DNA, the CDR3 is TGTGCCTGGAGTGTACGGCAGGACAATGAGCAGTTCTTC. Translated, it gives CAWSVRQDNEQFF.

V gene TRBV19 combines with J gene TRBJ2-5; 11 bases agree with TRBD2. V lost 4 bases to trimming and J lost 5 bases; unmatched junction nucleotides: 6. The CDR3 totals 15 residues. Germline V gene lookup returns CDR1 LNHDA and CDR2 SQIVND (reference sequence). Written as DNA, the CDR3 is TGTGCCAGTAGTACCCTCACTAGCGGGAGTGAGACCCAGTACTTC. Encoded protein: CASSTLTSGSETQYF.

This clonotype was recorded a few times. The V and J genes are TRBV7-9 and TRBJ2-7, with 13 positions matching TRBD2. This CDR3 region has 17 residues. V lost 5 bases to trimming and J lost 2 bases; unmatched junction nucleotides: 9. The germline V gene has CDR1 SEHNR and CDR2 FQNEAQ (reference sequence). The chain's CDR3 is CASSPGLAGARTYEQYF. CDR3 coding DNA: TGTGCCAGCAGCCCAGGACTAGCGGGAGCAAGAACCTACGAGCAGTACTTC.

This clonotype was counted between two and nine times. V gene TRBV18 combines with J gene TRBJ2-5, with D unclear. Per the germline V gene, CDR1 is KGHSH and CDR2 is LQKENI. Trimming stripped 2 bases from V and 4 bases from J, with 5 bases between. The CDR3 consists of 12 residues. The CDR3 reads CASSPMRETQYF. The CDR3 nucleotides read TGTGCCAGCTCACCAATGAGAGAGACCCAGTACTTC.